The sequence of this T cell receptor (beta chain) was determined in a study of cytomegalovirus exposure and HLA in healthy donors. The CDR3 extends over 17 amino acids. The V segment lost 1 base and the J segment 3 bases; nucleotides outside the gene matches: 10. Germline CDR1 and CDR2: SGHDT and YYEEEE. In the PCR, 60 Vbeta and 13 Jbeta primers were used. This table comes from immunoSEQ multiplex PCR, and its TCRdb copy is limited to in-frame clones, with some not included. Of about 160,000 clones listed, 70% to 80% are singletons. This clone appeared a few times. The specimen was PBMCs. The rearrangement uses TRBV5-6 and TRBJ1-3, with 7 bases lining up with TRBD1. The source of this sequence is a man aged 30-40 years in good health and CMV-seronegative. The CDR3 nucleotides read TGTGCCAGCAGCTTGCACTCTGTAGGGACAGTTGGAAACACCATATATTTT. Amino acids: CASSLHSVGTVGNTIYF.